This T cell receptor beta chain was documented in a study of radiotherapy plus CTLA-4 blockade in lung cancer. Study-wide background: Objective responses emerged in around 18% of patients, and around 30% attained disease control. Overall study findings and caveats: Increased serum interferon-beta after radiation also reportedly predicted response strongly.

Method: immunoSEQ multiplex PCR; TCRdb's copy keeps in-frame clones and lacks some. In the table there are over 60,000 clones, more than 75% of which are singletons. In the case of this clone: Antigen specificity is unknown.

Deletions cut 6 bases from V and 3 bases from J, with 6 bases between. Germline V lookup: CDR1 DFQATT, CDR2 SNEGSKA (reference sequence). There are 11 residues in the CDR3. Ipilimumab-mediated CTLA-4 blockade plus focal radiation was given to patients having chemo-refractory metastatic non-small-cell lung cancer. Material: peripheral blood, obtained from a patient treated with radiotherapy plus ipilimumab. The TCR sequence derives from a human donor with non-small cell lung cancer that progressed on radiotherapy plus ipilimumab. The chain recombines TRBV20-1 with TRBJ2-1, with D possibly being TRBD2 (5 bases). Here the CDR3 DNA reads TGCAGTGCCCGGGACTACAATGAGCAGTTCTTC. Its translation: CSARDYNEQFF.